The 20 T cell receptor beta chains below all came from one sample that was sequenced in a study of T-cell memory formation after mild COVID-19 (dated by TCRdb to about 2021). Libraries were prepared through 5' RACE. The sequencing machine was an Illumina NovaSeq 6000. TCRdb reprocessed the public reads (quality trimming at Q25 with fastp, clone calling with MiXCR) and kept in-frame beta chains. Rows merge per CDR3 protein into single entries with the most common DNA and genes. For this sample there are a few hundred thousand distinct CDR3 sequences; over 8.5% appear just once. Of the sample, approximately 20% is held by the ten largest clones. Sequenced material: PBMCs or a T cell subset sorted from them (not recorded which). Source of these receptors: a man between 18 and 29 years old who had mild COVID-19 (a few samples of this study predate the infection). The sample titles of this study are shuffled in the database, so cell type and time point are left out; the donor was told from shared clones.

The rearrangement joins TRBV7-6 to TRBJ1-2; TRBD1 aligns across 7 bases. Germline lookup yields CDR1 SGHVS and CDR2 FNYEAQ. After removal of 5 bases from V and 7 bases from J, the junction contained 13 bases not matched to a gene. The CDR3 is 15 amino acids. The CDR3 nucleotides are TGTGCCAGCAGCGCGGGGGCAGGGGGAATGAGTGGCTACACCTTC. Amino acid sequence: CASSAGAGGMSGYTF.

This chain joins TRBV7-6 and TRBJ1-2; possibly TRBD1 for D (6 bases). Germline V CDR1 and CDR2: SGHVS, FNYEAQ. The CDR3 spans 14 residues. V dropped 1 base and J dropped 4 bases, with 10 bases sitting between them. CDR3 DNA: TGTGCCAGCAGCTTAGACGGGGGCCCCTATGGCTACACCTTC. Amino acid sequence: CASSLDGGPYGYTF.

This sequence joins TRBV7-9 and TRBJ2-7, with 9 bases identical to TRBD2. J lost 3 bases, V lost 5 bases, and 5 bases had no gene match. CDR3 length: 14 residues. The germline gives CDR1 SEHNR, CDR2 FQNEAQ (reference sequence). CDR3: CASSASGVLYEQYF. As DNA, the CDR3 is TGTGCCAGCAGCGCTAGCGGGGTTCTCTACGAGCAGTACTTC.

This chain connects TRBV4-3 to TRBJ2-1; possible D gene TRBD2, 6 bases. Germline V gene data show CDR1 as LGHNA and CDR2 as YSLEER. Trimming stripped 4 bases from V and 7 bases from J, with 17 bases between. CDR3 size: 15 residues. CDR3 in DNA: TGCGCCAGCAGCCGACCCGGGACTCTCAAAAATGAGCAGTTCTTC. Encoded protein: CASSRPGTLKNEQFF.

This chain connects TRBV10-3 to TRBJ2-3; tentatively, D is TRBD2 (5 bases). This CDR3 has 13 residues. Trimming took 8 bases from V and 2 from J, leaving 11 bases between them. CDR1 ENHRY and CDR2 SYGVKD come from the germline V gene. CDR3 sequence reads: CAISRGVTDTQYF. The CDR3 bases are TGTGCCATCTCCCGGGGTGTCACAGATACGCAGTATTTT.

The chain carries TRBV20-1 and TRBJ2-2; TRBD2 matches 9 bases. Germline-derived CDR1 and CDR2 are DFQATT and SNEGSKA (reference sequence). The CDR3 runs to 15 residues. J gave up 6 bases and V 1 base, and 6 bases lay outside the gene matches. The CDR3 DNA reads TGCAGTGCTAGAGCGGCGGGGGGGCCCGCCGGGGAGCTGTTTTTT. It translates to CSARAAGGPAGELFF.

A remark on this clonotype: At one end, the junction sequence differs from germline, possibly due to a read error. The genes are TRBV20-1 and TRBJ1-6; 7 bases match TRBD1. CDR3 size: 13 residues. The germline CDR1 and CDR2 sequences are DFQATT and SNEGSKA (reference sequence). This chain's CDR3 is CSARDSYTSPLHF. CDR3 bases: TGCAGTGCCAGGGACAGCTATACTTCACCCCTCCACTTT.

This clonotype was observed a handful of times. The chain uses TRBV5-6 and TRBJ1-2; TRBD1 aligns across 7 bases. Germline V lookup: CDR1 SGHDT, CDR2 YYEEEE. The CDR3 loop spans 14 amino acids. V shed 4 bases and J 4 bases; nucleotides not matched to a gene: 7. CDR3 protein: CASSPTTGFYGYTF. CDR3 coding DNA: TGTGCCAGCAGCCCGACGACAGGGTTCTATGGCTACACCTTC.

This clonotype was counted a few times. The rearrangement joins TRBV4-3 to TRBJ1-1; D ambiguous. Deletions cut 0 bases from V and 4 bases from J, with 15 bases between. Germline assignment: CDR1 LGHNA and CDR2 YSLEER. This CDR3 contains 16 residues. This chain's CDR3 is CASSQERTAWGTEAFF. CDR3 DNA: TGCGCCAGCAGCCAAGAAAGGACGGCGTGGGGCACTGAAGCTTTCTTT.

The CDR3 sequence is CASSNSLDRAYEQYV. DNA of the CDR3: TGTGCCAGCAGTAACTCTCTGGACAGGGCCTACGAGCAGTACGTC. This chain connects TRBV6-5 to TRBJ2-7, with 8 bases identical to TRBD1. The germline gives CDR1 MNHEY, CDR2 SVGAGI. There are 15 residues in the CDR3.

This rearrangement joins TRBV4-1 to TRBJ2-7, with D tentatively TRBD1 (6 bases). CDR1 is MGHRA and CDR2 is YSYEKL in the germline V gene. The CDR3 extends over 15 amino acids. Trimming shortened V by 0 bases and J by 5 bases, and 14 bases separated the two germline ends. CDR3 nucleotide sequence: TGCGCCAGCAGCCAAGACAGGGGTAGCTTCGACGAGCAGTACTTC. Translated, it gives CASSQDRGSFDEQYF.

The chain employs TRBV20-1 and TRBJ2-4, with TRBD2 matching over 8 bases. The germline CDR1 and CDR2 sequences are DFQATT and SNEGSKA (reference sequence). Trimming removed 7 bases from V and 3 bases from J; junction bases left unmatched: 2. The CDR3 length is 12 residues. The CDR3 sequence is CSVGRVKNIQYF. CDR3 nucleotide sequence: TGCAGTGTCGGGAGGGTCAAAAACATTCAGTACTTC.

This clonotype was counted ten times or more. The chain combines TRBV7-3 with TRBJ1-1; D unclear. The CDR3 is 13 amino acids. Per the germline V gene, CDR1 is SGHTA and CDR2 is FQGTGA. V was pared by 1 base and J by 3 bases, with 6 bases between. The CDR3 DNA reads TGTGCCAGCAGCTTAATACGGGACACTGAAGCTTTCTTT. Protein product: CASSLIRDTEAFF.

This clonotype was seen a few times. This sequence joins TRBV6-5 and TRBJ1-2, with 8 nucleotides matching TRBD1. Germline trimming cut 5 bases from V and 2 bases from J; bases unmatched to any gene: 10. Germline CDR1 MNHEY, CDR2 SVGAGI. The CDR3 runs to 16 residues. CDR3 in amino acids: CASSRSQGAGNYGYTF. The CDR3 DNA reads TGTGCCAGCAGTCGATCGCAGGGGGCGGGGAACTATGGCTACACCTTC.

This clonotype was detected only a few times. The rearrangement links TRBV21-1 to TRBJ2-7; TRBD1, the D gene given by the table, was not confirmed from the DNA. TRBV21-1 is a known pseudogene. CDR3 length equals 14 residues. CDR3 loop: CASSKGPSSYEQYV. CDR3 nucleotides: TGTGCCAGCAGCAAGGGACCGAGCTCCTACGAGCAGTACGTC.

In this sample, this clonotype turned up many times. The chain uses TRBV12-3 or TRBV12-4 and TRBJ1-2, with 7 bases identical to TRBD1. The CDR3 extends over 15 amino acids. V trimming: 3 bases; J trimming: 6 bases; junction bases outside the gene matches: 10. As DNA, the CDR3 is TGTGCCAGCAGTTTTGCCGCGGGACAGTTCGATGGCTACACCTTC. Translated: CASSFAAGQFDGYTF.

The chain carries TRBV7-9 and TRBJ2-5, with no clear D. CDR1 is SEHNR, CDR2 FQNEAQ, per germline (reference sequence). The CDR3 has 12 residues. Trimming took off 7 bases at V and 9 bases at J, with 15 bases between the two ends. The CDR3: CASIPITVAQYF. In DNA form, the CDR3 reads TGTGCCAGCATCCCAATAACCGTTGCCCAGTACTTC.

There are a few counts of this clonotype. The chain recombines TRBV5-1 with TRBJ1-2, with no clear D. Germline CDR1 and CDR2: SGHRS and YFSETQ. CDR3 length equals 14 residues. Trimming took 0 bases from V and 6 from J, leaving 12 bases between them. CDR3 DNA: TGCGCCAGCAGCTTGGACGACTTCGCAAATGGCTACACCTTC. The encoded protein is CASSLDDFANGYTF.

This sequence joins TRBV7-8 and TRBJ2-1; D not resolved. V shed 5 bases and J shed 1 base, with 12 bases lying between them. Germline CDR1 is SGHVS and CDR2 is FQNEAQ. The CDR3 is made up of 15 amino acids. CDR3: CASSPPEKSYNEQFF. CDR3 nucleotides: TGTGCCAGCAGCCCCCCGGAGAAATCCTACAATGAGCAGTTCTTC.

V gene TRBV20-1 combines with J gene TRBJ1-6; D unresolved. The CDR3 extends over 14 amino acids. Deletions cut 5 bases from V and 8 bases from J, with 16 bases between. Germline V gene data show CDR1 as DFQATT and CDR2 as SNEGSKA (reference sequence). The CDR3 loop reads CSAGKQLLYSPLHF. The DNA for the CDR3 is TGCAGTGCTGGTAAACAGCTCCTCTATTCACCCCTCCACTTT.